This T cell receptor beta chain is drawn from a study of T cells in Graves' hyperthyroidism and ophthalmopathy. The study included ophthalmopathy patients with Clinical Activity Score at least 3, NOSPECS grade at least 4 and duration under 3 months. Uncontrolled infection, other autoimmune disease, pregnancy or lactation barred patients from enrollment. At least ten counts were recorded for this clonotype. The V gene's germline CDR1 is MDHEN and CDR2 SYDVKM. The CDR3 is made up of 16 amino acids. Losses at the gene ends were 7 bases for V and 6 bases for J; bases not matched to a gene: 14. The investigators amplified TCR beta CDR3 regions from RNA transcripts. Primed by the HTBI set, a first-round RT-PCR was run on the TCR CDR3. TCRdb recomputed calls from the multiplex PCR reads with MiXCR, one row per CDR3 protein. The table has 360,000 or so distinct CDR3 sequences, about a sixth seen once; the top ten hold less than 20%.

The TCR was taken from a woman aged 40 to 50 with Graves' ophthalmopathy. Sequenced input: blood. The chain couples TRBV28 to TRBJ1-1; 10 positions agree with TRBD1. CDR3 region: CASIIFTRDRGPEAFF. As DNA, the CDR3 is TGTGCCAGCATAATATTTACTAGGGACAGGGGCCCTGAAGCTTTCTTT.